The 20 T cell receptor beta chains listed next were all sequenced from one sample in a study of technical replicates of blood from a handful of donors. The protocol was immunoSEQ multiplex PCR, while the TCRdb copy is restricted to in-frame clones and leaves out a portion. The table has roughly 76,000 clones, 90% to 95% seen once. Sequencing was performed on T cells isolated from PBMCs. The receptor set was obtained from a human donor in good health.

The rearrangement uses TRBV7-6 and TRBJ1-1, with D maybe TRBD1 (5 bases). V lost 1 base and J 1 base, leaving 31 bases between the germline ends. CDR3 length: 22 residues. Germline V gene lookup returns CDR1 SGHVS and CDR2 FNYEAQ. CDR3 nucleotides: TGTGCCAGCAGCTTAGACCTAACAGGAAGGAGATTATTGGAAAAAAAGAACACTGAAGCTTTCTTT. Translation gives CASSLDLTGRRLLEKKNTEAFF.

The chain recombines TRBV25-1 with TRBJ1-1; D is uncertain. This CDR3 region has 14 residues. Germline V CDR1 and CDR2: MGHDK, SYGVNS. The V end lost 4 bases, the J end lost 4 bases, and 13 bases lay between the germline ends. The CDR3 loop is CASSARGWGTEAFF. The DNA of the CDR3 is TGTGCCAGCAGTGCCCGGGGATGGGGCACTGAAGCTTTCTTT.

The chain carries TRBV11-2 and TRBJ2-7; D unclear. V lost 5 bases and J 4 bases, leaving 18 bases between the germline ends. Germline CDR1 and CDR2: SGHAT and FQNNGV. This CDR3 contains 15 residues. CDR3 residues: CASSKIDLSIYEQYF. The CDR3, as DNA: TGTGCCAGCAGCAAAATAGACCTTAGCATTTACGAGCAGTACTTC.

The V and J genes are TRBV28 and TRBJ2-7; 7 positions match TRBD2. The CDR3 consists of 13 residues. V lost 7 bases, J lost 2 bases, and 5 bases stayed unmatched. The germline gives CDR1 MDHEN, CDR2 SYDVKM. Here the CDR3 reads CASTPRGAYEQYF. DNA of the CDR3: TGTGCCAGCACCCCCCGGGGGGCCTACGAGCAGTACTTC.

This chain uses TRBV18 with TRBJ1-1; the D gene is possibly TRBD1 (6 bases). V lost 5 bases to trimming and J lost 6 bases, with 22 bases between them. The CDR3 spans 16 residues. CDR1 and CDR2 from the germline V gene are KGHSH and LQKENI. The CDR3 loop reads CASSAWTAVGNAEAFF. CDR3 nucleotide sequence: TGTGCCAGCTCAGCCTGGACAGCCGTAGGAAATGCTGAAGCTTTCTTT.

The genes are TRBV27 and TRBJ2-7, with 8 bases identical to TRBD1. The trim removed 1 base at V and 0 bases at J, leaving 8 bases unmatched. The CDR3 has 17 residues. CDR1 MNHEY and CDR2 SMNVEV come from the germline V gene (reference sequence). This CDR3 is CASSLYGQGSSSYEQYF. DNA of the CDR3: TGTGCCAGCAGTTTATATGGACAGGGAAGTAGCTCCTACGAGCAGTACTTC.

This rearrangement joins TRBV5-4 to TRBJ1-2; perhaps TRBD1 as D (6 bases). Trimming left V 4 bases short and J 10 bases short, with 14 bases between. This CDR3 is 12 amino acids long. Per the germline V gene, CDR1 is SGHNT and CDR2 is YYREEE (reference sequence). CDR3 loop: CASSVDRLDYTF. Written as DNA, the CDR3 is TGTGCCAGCAGCGTGGACAGATTGGACTACACCTTC.

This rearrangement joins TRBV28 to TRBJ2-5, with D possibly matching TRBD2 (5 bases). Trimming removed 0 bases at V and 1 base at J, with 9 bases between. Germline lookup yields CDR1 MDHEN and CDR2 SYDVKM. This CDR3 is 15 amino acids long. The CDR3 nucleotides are TGTGCCAGCAGTTTATGGGGTGCGGGCCAAGAGACCCAGTACTTC. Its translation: CASSLWGAGQETQYF.

In nucleotides, the CDR3 is TGTGCCAGCAGCTTGACTAGCGGCCAAGAGACCCAGTACTTC. The encoded protein is CASSLTSGQETQYF. This chain links TRBV5-4 with TRBJ2-5; TRBD2 matches at 8 bases. The CDR3 has 14 residues. Germline V gene sequence: CDR1 SGHNT, CDR2 YYREEE (reference sequence). V shed 1 base and J 1 base; nucleotides not matched to a gene: 0.

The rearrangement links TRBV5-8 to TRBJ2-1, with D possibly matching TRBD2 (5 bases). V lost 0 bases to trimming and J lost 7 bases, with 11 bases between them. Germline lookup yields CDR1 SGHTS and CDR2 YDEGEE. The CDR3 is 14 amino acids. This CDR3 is CASSLEVRLNEQFF. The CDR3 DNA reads TGTGCCAGCAGCTTGGAAGTCCGACTAAATGAGCAGTTCTTC.

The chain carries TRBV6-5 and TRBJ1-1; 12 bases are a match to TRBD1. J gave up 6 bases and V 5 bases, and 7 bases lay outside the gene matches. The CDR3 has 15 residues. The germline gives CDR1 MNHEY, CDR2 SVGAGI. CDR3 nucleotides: TGTGCCAGCAGTCTGGGACAGGGGGCCTTAGCTGAAGCTTTCTTT. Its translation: CASSLGQGALAEAFF.

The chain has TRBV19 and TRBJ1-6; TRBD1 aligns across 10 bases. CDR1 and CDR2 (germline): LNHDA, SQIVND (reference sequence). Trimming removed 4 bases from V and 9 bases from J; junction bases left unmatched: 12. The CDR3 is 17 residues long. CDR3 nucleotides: TGTGCCAGTAGTAGTCGGACAGGGGGGACCAAGGGTTCACCCCTCCACTTT. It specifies CASSSRTGGTKGSPLHF.

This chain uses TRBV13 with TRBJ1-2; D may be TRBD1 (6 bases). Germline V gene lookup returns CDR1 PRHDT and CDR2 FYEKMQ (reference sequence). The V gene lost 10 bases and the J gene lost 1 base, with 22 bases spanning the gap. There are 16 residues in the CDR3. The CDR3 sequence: CANHSQKGGDNYGYTF. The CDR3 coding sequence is TGTGCCAACCATTCCCAGAAGGGGGGGGATAACTATGGCTACACCTTC.

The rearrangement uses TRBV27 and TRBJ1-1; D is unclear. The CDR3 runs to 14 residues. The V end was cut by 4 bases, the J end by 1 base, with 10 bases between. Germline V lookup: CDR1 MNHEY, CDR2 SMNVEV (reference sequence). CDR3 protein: CASSSTQENTEAFF. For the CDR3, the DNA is TGTGCCAGCAGTTCCACGCAGGAGAACACTGAAGCTTTCTTT.

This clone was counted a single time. The CDR3 nucleotides are TGTGCCAGCAGTTACGTGGGGGGTACCTACGAGCAGTACTTC. This encodes CASSYVGGTYEQYF. This rearrangement joins TRBV6-6 to TRBJ2-7; D might be TRBD2 (6 bases). V gave up 2 bases and J gave up 2 bases, with 10 bases separating them. There are 14 residues in the CDR3. Looked up from germline, CDR1 is MNHNY and CDR2 is SVGAGI (reference sequence).

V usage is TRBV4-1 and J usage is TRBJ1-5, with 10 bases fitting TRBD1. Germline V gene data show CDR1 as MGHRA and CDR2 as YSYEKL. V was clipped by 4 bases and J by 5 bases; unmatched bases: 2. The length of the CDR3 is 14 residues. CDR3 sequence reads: CASSLDRGDQPQHF. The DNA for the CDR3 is TGCGCCAGCAGCCTGGACAGGGGGGATCAGCCCCAGCATTTT.

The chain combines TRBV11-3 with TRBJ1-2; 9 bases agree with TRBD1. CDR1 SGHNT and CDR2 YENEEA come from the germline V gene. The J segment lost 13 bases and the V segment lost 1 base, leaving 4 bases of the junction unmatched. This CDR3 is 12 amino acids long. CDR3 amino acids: CASSLGTGDLTF. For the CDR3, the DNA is TGTGCCAGCAGCTTAGGGACAGGGGATCTCACCTTC.

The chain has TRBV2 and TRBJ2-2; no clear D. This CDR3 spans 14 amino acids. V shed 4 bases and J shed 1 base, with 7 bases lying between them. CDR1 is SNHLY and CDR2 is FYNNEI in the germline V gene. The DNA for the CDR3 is TGTGCCAGCAGTGGTAGCCGGAACACCGGGGAGCTGTTTTTT. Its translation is CASSGSRNTGELFF. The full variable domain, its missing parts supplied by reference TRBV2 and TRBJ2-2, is EPEVTQTPSHQVTQMGQEVILRCVPISNHLYFYWYRQILGQKVEFLVSFYNNEISEKSEIFDDQFSVERPDGSNFTLKIRSTKLEDSAMYFCASSGSRNTGELFFGEGSRLTVL.

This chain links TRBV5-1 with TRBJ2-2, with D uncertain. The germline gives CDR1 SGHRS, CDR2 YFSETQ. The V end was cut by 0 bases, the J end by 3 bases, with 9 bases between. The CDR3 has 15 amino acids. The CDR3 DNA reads TGCGCCAGCAGCTTGGAGTTCCTAGACACCGGGGAGCTGTTTTTT. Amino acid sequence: CASSLEFLDTGELFF.

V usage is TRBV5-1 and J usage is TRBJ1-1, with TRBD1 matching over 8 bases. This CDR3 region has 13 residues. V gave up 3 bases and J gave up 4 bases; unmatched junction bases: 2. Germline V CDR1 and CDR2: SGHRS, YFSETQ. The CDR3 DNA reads TGCGCCAGCAGCTCGGGACAGGCCACTGAAGCTTTCTTT. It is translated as CASSSGQATEAFF.